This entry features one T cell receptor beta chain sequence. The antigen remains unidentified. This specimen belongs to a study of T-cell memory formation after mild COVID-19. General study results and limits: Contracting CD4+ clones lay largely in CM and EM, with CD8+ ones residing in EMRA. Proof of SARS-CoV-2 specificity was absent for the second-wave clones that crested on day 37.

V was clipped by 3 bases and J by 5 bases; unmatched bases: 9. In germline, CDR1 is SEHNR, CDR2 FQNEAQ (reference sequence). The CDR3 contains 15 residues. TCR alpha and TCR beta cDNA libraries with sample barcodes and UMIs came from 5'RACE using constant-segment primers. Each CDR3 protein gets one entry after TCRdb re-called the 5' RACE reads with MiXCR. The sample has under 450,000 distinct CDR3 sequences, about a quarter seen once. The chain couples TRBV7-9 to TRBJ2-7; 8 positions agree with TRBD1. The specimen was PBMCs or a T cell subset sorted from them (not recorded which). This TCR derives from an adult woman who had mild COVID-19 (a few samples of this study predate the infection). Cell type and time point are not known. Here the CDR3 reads CASSFPRTGGDEQYF. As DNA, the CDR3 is TGTGCCAGCAGCTTCCCGCGAACAGGGGGAGACGAGCAGTACTTC.